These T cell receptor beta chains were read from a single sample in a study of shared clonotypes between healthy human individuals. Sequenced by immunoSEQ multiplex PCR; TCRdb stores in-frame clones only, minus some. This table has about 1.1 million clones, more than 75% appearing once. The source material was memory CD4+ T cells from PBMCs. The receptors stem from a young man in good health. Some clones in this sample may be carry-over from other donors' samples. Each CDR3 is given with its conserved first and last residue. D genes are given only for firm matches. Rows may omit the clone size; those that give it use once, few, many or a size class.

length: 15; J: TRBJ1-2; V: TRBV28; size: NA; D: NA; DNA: TGTGCCAGCAGTTCCCAGGGGTCCGCTAACTATGGCTACACCTTC; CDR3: CASSSQGSANYGYTF
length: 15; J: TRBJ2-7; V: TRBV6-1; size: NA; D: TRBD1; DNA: TGTGCCATCACCACTCGGACAGGGACCTTCTACGAGCAGTACTTC; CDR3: CAITTRTGTFYEQYF
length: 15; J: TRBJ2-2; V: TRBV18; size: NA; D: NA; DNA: TGTGCCAGCTCACCACTCGCACCGGGCACCGGGGAGCTGTTTTTT; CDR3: CASSPLAPGTGELFF
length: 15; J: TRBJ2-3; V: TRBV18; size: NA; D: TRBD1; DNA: TGTGCCAGCTCACCACGGACAGGGGGTACAGATACGCAGTATTTT; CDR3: CASSPRTGGTDTQYF
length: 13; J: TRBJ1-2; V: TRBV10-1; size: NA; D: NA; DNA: TGCGCCAGCAGTGAGTCGACCTATGGTGGCTACACCTTC; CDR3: CASSESTYGGYTF
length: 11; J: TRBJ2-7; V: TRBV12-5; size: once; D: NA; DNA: TGTGCTAGTGGTCATAGGGGGGAGCAGTACTTC; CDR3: CASGHRGEQYF
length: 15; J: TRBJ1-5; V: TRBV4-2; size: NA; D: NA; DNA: TGTGCCAGCAGCCAAGATGGGGGGAGCAATCAGCCCCAGCATTTT; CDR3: CASSQDGGSNQPQHF
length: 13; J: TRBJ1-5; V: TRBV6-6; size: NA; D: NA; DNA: TGTGCCAGCAGTTACGAAGGTTATCAGCCCCAGCATTTT; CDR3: CASSYEGYQPQHF
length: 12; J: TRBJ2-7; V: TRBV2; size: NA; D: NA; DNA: TGTGCCAGCAGAGACAGCAGCTACGAGCAGTACTTC; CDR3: CASRDSSYEQYF
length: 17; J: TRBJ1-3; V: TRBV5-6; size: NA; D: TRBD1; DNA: TGTGCCAGCAGCCCCGGGACAGGGTCGAGCTCTGGAAACACCATATATTTT; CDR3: CASSPGTGSSSGNTIYF
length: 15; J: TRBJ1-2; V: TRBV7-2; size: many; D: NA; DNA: TGTGCCAGCAGCGCCCTCCGGGAGACTAACTATGGCTACACCTTC; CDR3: CASSALRETNYGYTF
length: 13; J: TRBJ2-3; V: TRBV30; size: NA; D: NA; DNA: TGTGCCTGGAGTGTACAAGCGGTAGATACGCAGTATTTT; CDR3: CAWSVQAVDTQYF
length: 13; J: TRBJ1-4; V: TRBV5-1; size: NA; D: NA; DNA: TGCGCCAGCAGAACGGGGCTGAGTGAAAAACTGTTTTTT; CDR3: CASRTGLSEKLFF
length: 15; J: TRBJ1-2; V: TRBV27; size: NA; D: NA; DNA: TGTGCCAGCAGTAAAGGACGGGCCGTGACTGGTGGCTACACCTTC; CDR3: CASSKGRAVTGGYTF
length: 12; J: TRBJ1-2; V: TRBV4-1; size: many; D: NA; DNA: TGCGCCAGCAGTGGATCGGGCTATGGCTACACCTTC; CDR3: CASSGSGYGYTF
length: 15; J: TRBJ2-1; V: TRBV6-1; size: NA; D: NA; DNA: TGTGCCAGCAGTGCCGCCGGGAGCTCCTACAATGAGCAGTTCTTC; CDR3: CASSAAGSSYNEQFF
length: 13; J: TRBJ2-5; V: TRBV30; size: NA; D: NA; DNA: TGTGCCTGGAGTAAAATCAGGGGAGAGACCCAGTACTTC; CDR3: CAWSKIRGETQYF
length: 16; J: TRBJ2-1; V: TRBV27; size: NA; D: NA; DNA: TGTGCCAGCAGTCCCCGACAGGGAGGGAGAAGTTTTGAGCAGTTCTTC; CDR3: CASSPRQGGRSFEQFF
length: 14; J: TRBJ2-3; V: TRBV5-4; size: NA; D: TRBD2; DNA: TGTGCCAGCAGCTTGGGTCTAGCGGGCGATACGCAGTATTTT; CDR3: CASSLGLAGDTQYF
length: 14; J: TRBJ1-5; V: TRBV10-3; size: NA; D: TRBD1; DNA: TGTGCCATCAGTACTGGACAGGGCAATCAGCCCCAGCATTTT; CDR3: CAISTGQGNQPQHF
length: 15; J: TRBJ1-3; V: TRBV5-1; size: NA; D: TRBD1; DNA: TGCGCCAGCAGCATACAGGGGGCCTCTGGAAACACCATATATTTT; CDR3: CASSIQGASGNTIYF
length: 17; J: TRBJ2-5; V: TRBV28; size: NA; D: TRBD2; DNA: TGTGCCAGCAGTTTAGGGTTGACTAGCGGGTCACAAGAGACCCAGTACTTC; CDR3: CASSLGLTSGSQETQYF
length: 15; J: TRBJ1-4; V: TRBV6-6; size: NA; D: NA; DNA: TGTGCCAGCAGTTATTCAGGGAGAGGGGGTGAAAAACTGTTTTTT; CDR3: CASSYSGRGGEKLFF
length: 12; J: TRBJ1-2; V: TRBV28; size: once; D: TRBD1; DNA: TGTGCCAGCAGTCAGACAGGGTCTGGCTACACCTTC; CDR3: CASSQTGSGYTF